Shown below are 5 T cell receptor beta chains from a single sample sequenced in a study of CD8 T cells in ankylosing spondylitis. From the 5' RACE reads, TCRdb called clonotypes with MiXCR, one entry per CDR3 protein. The table records 40,000 to 55,000 distinct CDR3 sequences, 7.4% of them present only once. The specimen was blood, either unsorted or a sorted T cell fraction (not recorded which). The receptors come from a female donor with ankylosing spondylitis or in good health (not recorded which).

This clonotype was seen many times. CDR3 loop: CASSYSGVQGDTQYF. CDR3 bases: TGTGCCAGCAGTTACTCAGGGGTTCAGGGAGATACGCAGTATTTT. The chain combines TRBV6-5 with TRBJ2-3, with a possible D match to TRBD1 (5 bases). Germline V CDR1 and CDR2: MNHEY, SVGAGI. Trimming took 0 bases from V and 5 from J, leaving 12 bases between them. The CDR3 runs to 15 residues.

The sample holds many counts of this clonotype. CDR3 residues: CASSGGDKETQYF. CDR3 coding DNA: TGCGCCAGCAGCGGCGGGGATAAAGAGACCCAGTACTTC. The chain couples TRBV5-1 to TRBJ2-5, with TRBD2 as a possible D gene (6 bases). Between the trimmed V and J ends, which lost 4 bases and 3 bases, there was a span of 10 bases. Germline loops: CDR1 SGHRS, CDR2 YFSETQ. The CDR3 contains 13 residues.

This clonotype was counted a few times. The chain combines TRBV7-8 with TRBJ2-1; D not resolved. The CDR3 is made up of 14 amino acids. The germline V and J ends were trimmed by 1 base and 7 bases, with 11 bases remaining between them. Germline V gene data show CDR1 as SGHVS and CDR2 as FQNEAQ. The CDR3 here is CASSLGLLPNEQFF. CDR3 in DNA: TGTGCCAGCAGCTTAGGGCTCTTACCAAATGAGCAGTTCTTC.

This clonotype rates as medium-sized. The chain recombines TRBV6-6 with TRBJ2-3, with 9 bases matching TRBD2. J lost 4 bases, V lost 11 bases, and 13 bases had no gene match. This CDR3 is built from 15 residues. CDR1 is MNHNY and CDR2 is SVGAGI in the germline V gene (reference sequence). The CDR3 protein is CAPNPAGGPADTQYF. The CDR3 nucleotides are TGTGCCCCCAACCCTGCGGGGGGGCCCGCAGATACGCAGTATTTT.

This clonotype appeared many times. The chain is built from TRBV27 and TRBJ1-4; D is possibly TRBD1 (6 bases). Germline V gene sequence: CDR1 MNHEY, CDR2 SMNVEV (reference sequence). The CDR3 is 16 amino acids. Deletions cut 2 bases from V and 7 bases from J, with 17 bases between. CDR3 sequence (DNA): TGTGCCAGCAGTTTAGCCGTGACAGGCGGGAGTGAAAAACTGTTTTTT. It yields the protein CASSLAVTGGSEKLFF. Drawing the rest from reference TRBV27 and TRBJ1-4, the complete variable domain is EAQVTQNPRYLITVTGKKLTVTCSQNMNHEYMSWYRQDPGLGLRQIYYSMNVEVTDKGDVPEGYKVSRKEKRNFPLILESPSPNQTSLYFCASSLAVTGGSEKLFFGSGTQLSVL.